This T cell receptor (beta chain) appears in the sequencing data of a study of shared clonotypes between healthy human individuals. For the study at large: The donors, two women and a few men, were aged 18 to 49.

After removal of 4 bases from V and 10 bases from J, the junction contained 13 bases not matched to a gene. The germline gives CDR1 MGHRA, CDR2 YSYEKL. The CDR3 loop spans 16 amino acids. Produced via immunoSEQ multiplex PCR; TCRdb's table is partial and in-frame only. The table shows roughly 700,000 clones, with approximately 79% occurring only once. Sequenced input: memory CD4+ T cells sorted from blood. Subset defined: CD45RA-negative fraction. The chain couples TRBV4-1 to TRBJ2-1; 10 bases are shared with TRBD2. This clonotype was sampled from a woman in her twenties or thirties in good health. This CDR3 reads CASSPLPSGRAQEQFF. For the CDR3, the DNA is TGCGCCAGCAGCCCCCTCCCCAGCGGGAGGGCTCAAGAGCAGTTCTTC.